This TCR beta chain emerged from a study of OX40 agonist ivuxolimab in advanced cancers. Study outcomes and limitations: Low levels of normalized T-cell clonal expansion also appeared in some nonresponders.

CDR1 SNHLY and CDR2 FYNNEI come from the germline V gene. V was shortened by 3 bases and J by 6 bases, with 9 bases between the two germline ends. The CDR3 is 12 residues long. As regards this clone: The antigen is unknown.

People who had autoimmune disease history or systemic immunosuppression were excluded. Profiling relied on immunoSEQ multiplex PCR, and the TCRdb table lists in-frame clones only, not all of them. The sample holds approximately 81,000 clones, over 75% seen once. The sequence came from an adult with an advanced solid tumor such as melanoma, head and neck, liver or kidney cancer. This specimen consisted of CD4+ or CD8+ T cells sorted from blood, obtained in a trial of the OX40 agonist ivuxolimab. V usage is TRBV2 and J usage is TRBJ2-7; D may be TRBD2 (6 bases). The CDR3 nucleotides read TGTGCCAGCAGTGAGGAGGGAATCGAGCAGTACTTC. Amino acid sequence: CASSEEGIEQYF.